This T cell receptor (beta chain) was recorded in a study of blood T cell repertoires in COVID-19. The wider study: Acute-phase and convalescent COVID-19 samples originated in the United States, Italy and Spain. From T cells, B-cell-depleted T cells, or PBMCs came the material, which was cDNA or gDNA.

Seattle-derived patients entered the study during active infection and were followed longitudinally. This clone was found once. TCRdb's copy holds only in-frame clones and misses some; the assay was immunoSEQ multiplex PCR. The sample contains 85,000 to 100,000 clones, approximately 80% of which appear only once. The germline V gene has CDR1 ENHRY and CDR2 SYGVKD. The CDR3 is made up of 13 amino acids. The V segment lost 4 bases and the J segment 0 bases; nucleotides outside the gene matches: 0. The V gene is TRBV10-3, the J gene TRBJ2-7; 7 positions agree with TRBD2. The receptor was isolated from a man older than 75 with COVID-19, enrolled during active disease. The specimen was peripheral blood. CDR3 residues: CAISAGGSYEQYF. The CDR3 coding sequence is TGTGCCATCAGTGCGGGGGGCTCCTACGAGCAGTACTTC.